This T cell receptor beta chain appears in the sequencing data of a study of identical twins. In TCRdb, the 5' RACE reads were re-called with MiXCR into one record per CDR3 protein. The sample consists of about 890,000 distinct CDR3 sequences, approximately 13% of them appearing once. At least ten counts were recorded for this clonotype. Healthy Caucasians made up all donors. This sample also belongs to another study, concerning yellow fever vaccine responses in identical twins. In that study: Vaccine T cell responses of twins reportedly seemed partly convergent and partly personalized.

This receptor was obtained from a woman younger than 35 in good health. The source material was PBMCs.

The CDR3 nucleotides are TGCAGCGTTGGGCCGGGGGGCAACACCGGGGAGCTGTTTTTT. Its protein is CSVGPGGNTGELFF. This chain links TRBV29-1 with TRBJ2-2; possibly TRBD2 for D (7 bases). Germline-derived CDR1 and CDR2 are SQVTM and ANQGSEA. Trimming left V 4 bases short and J 2 bases short, with 11 bases between. The CDR3 is 14 amino acids.